A single sample gave rise to the 24 T cell receptor beta chains below, sequenced in a study of radiotherapy plus CTLA-4 blockade in lung cancer. Here immunoSEQ multiplex PCR was the method, and the copy in TCRdb shows in-frame clones only, minus some. Of about 62,000 clones detected, more than 70% appear once; the ten largest clones hold 2.9%. The sample in question was peripheral blood, obtained from a patient treated with radiotherapy plus ipilimumab. These receptor sequences come from a human donor with non-small cell lung cancer who had a complete response to radiotherapy plus ipilimumab.

This clone was picked up one time. The V call is TRBV10-3, the J call TRBJ2-5; D gene unclear. The CDR3 extends over 16 amino acids. Germline-derived CDR1 and CDR2 are ENHRY and SYGVKD. Trimming took off 0 bases at V and 1 base at J, with 12 bases between the two ends. For the CDR3, the DNA is TGTGCCATCAGTGAGTCGCCGGTTACCTTCCAAGAGACCCAGTACTTC. Protein sequence: CAISESPVTFQETQYF.

This clone was seen ten or more times. V is TRBV10-3 and J is TRBJ2-1; 9 positions match TRBD1. Germline CDR1 is ENHRY and CDR2 is SYGVKD. J gave up 2 bases and V 4 bases, and 9 bases lay outside the gene matches. CDR3 length: 17 amino acids. CDR3 coding DNA: TGTGCCATCAGTGCAGGGACCGGGACAGGGACCTACAATGAGCAGTTCTTC. It translates to CAISAGTGTGTYNEQFF.

The chain uses TRBV11-2 and TRBJ1-1; D remains ambiguous. This CDR3 has 14 residues. Germline V gene data show CDR1 as SGHAT and CDR2 as FQNNGV. Trimming removed 5 bases at V and 2 bases at J, with 12 bases between. For the CDR3, the DNA is TGTGCCAGCAGCCACCTCCCAGGAAACACTGAAGCTTTCTTT. The encoded protein is CASSHLPGNTEAFF.

The chain employs TRBV19 and TRBJ2-7; 9 bases fit TRBD1. The CDR3 spans 13 residues. The ends lost 5 bases at V and 5 bases at J; junction bases unmatched: 4. Germline V gene sequence: CDR1 LNHDA, CDR2 SQIVND (reference sequence). The CDR3 DNA reads as TGTGCCAGTAGTTCCAGGACAGGGGACGAGCAGTACTTC. Translating gives CASSSRTGDEQYF.

The chain is built from TRBV28 and TRBJ1-1; TRBD1 matches at 7 bases. The length of the CDR3 is 15 residues. Germline assignment: CDR1 MDHEN and CDR2 SYDVKM. Trimming took 2 bases from V and 6 from J; bases not matched to a gene: 9. The CDR3 nucleotides are TGTGCCAGCAGTTTACCCGACAGGGTAGGTCCTGAAGCTTTCTTT. Translating gives CASSLPDRVGPEAFF.

The V and J genes are TRBV30 and TRBJ2-6; no firm D call. Trimming took off 0 bases at V and 0 bases at J, with 12 bases between the two ends. The CDR3 runs to 17 residues. CDR1 and CDR2 from the germline V gene are GTSNPN and SVGIG (reference sequence). The CDR3 DNA reads TGTGCCTGGAGTGTTGGCTTAACCCGCTCTGGGGCCAACGTCCTGACTTTC. It encodes CAWSVGLTRSGANVLTF.

CDR3 in amino acids: CASRPIQGVNTEAFF. The DNA of the CDR3 is TGTGCCAGCAGGCCAATACAGGGGGTGAACACTGAAGCTTTCTTT. This chain connects TRBV27 to TRBJ1-1; 8 positions agree with TRBD1. V shed 6 bases and J 0 bases; nucleotides not matched to a gene: 6. Germline CDR1 MNHEY, CDR2 SMNVEV (reference sequence). This CDR3 spans 15 amino acids.

V is TRBV6-5 and J is TRBJ1-2; no reliable D call. Deletions cut 4 bases from V and 0 bases from J, with 9 bases between. The CDR3 has 14 residues. Germline values: CDR1 MNHEY, CDR2 SVGAGI. This CDR3 is CASSFSAANYGYTF. The DNA for the CDR3 is TGTGCCAGCAGTTTTTCCGCGGCTAACTATGGCTACACCTTC.

This clone was seen a single time. The V call is TRBV11-2, the J call TRBJ2-3; no clear D gene. The CDR3 totals 16 residues. Germline-derived CDR1 and CDR2 are SGHAT and FQNNGV. V lost 5 bases to trimming and J lost 4 bases, with 19 bases between them. The CDR3 is CASSTRPIGLADTQYF. The CDR3 bases are TGTGCCAGCAGCACCCGGCCGATCGGGTTGGCAGATACGCAGTATTTT.

The chain has TRBV4-3 and TRBJ1-2, with 11 bases lining up with TRBD1. Germline lookup yields CDR1 LGHNA and CDR2 YSLEER. CDR3 length: 20 residues. The trim removed 0 bases at V and 4 bases at J, leaving 16 bases unmatched. CDR3 region: CASSQELFYGQGALGYGYTF. CDR3 DNA sequence: TGCGCCAGCAGCCAAGAATTGTTCTATGGACAGGGGGCTCTGGGCTATGGCTACACCTTC.

This chain links TRBV14 with TRBJ2-1; 11 positions agree with TRBD1. V lost 4 bases to trimming and J lost 8 bases; unmatched junction nucleotides: 10. The CDR3 is 16 residues long. CDR1 is SGHDN, CDR2 FVKESK, per germline. CDR3 residues: CASSPWTGGNFDEQFF. The CDR3 region has the DNA TGTGCCAGCAGCCCCTGGACAGGGGGCAATTTCGATGAGCAGTTCTTC.

The chain has TRBV5-1 and TRBJ2-1; 13 nucleotides match TRBD2. CDR1 and CDR2 from the germline V gene are SGHRS and YFSETQ. The CDR3 length is 15 residues. V lost 5 bases, J lost 5 bases, and 4 bases stayed unmatched. The CDR3 DNA follows: TGCGCCAGCAGTGTGACTAGCGGGAGGAACAATGAGCAGTTCTTC. Encoded protein: CASSVTSGRNNEQFF.

This clone appeared a few times. The chain's CDR3 is CASSFRASGVGNSPLHF. The CDR3 DNA follows: TGTGCCAGCAGCTTTCGGGCTTCAGGGGTCGGTAATTCACCCCTCCACTTT. The chain is built from TRBV5-6 and TRBJ1-6, with TRBD1 as a possible D gene (6 bases). Trimming removed 2 bases at V and 6 bases at J, with 18 bases between. Germline V CDR1 and CDR2: SGHDT, YYEEEE. The CDR3 extends over 17 amino acids.

A word on this clone: Other nucleotide sequences from this sample produce the same CDR3. V and J are TRBV7-2 and TRBJ1-6, with 7 bases matching TRBD1. This CDR3 contains 14 residues. Trimming cost V 7 bases and J 7 bases; bases outside gene matches: 7. CDR1 is SGHTA and CDR2 is FQGNSA in the germline V gene. CDR3 region: CASTRQGQNSPLHF. The CDR3 DNA reads as TGTGCCAGCACACGACAGGGACAAAATTCACCCCTCCACTTT. Full variable domain (remainder filled in from reference TRBV7-2 and TRBJ1-6): GAGVSQSPSNKVTEKGKDVELRCDPISGHTALYWYRQSLGQGLEFLIYFQGNSAPDKSGLPSDRFSAERTGGSVSTLTIQRTQQEDSAVYLCASTRQGQNSPLHFGNGTRLTVT.

V and J are TRBV7-9 and TRBJ2-2; D may be TRBD1 (6 bases). Germline-derived CDR1 and CDR2 are SEHNR and FQNEAQ (reference sequence). This CDR3 has 16 residues. V was trimmed by 1 base and J by 6 bases, leaving 15 bases between them. CDR3 sequence (DNA): TGTGCCAGCAGCTTAGAAGGGGGTAGAAAGGCCGGGGAGCTGTTTTTT. Residues: CASSLEGGRKAGELFF. Full variable domain (missing parts from reference TRBV7-9 and TRBJ2-2): DTGVSQNPRHKITKRGQNVTFRCDPISEHNRLYWYRQTLGQGPEFLTYFQNEAQLEKSRLLSDRFSAERPKGSFSTLEIQRTEQGDSAMYLCASSLEGGRKAGELFFGEGSRLTVL.

V usage is TRBV2 and J usage is TRBJ2-3; D remains unclear. V was shortened by 10 bases and J by 2 bases, with 13 bases between the two germline ends. This CDR3 region has 13 residues. Per germline, CDR1 SNHLY and CDR2 FYNNEI. In DNA form, the CDR3 reads TGTGCCACCCCACCGGTTTCCACAGATACGCAGTATTTT. It translates to CATPPVSTDTQYF.

The chain couples TRBV5-5 to TRBJ1-2; 8 bases align to TRBD1. V was pared by 5 bases and J by 4 bases, with 7 bases of the junction left unmatched. CDR1 is SGHKS, CDR2 YYEKEE, per germline (reference sequence). CDR3 length equals 14 residues. In nucleotides, the CDR3 is TGTGCCAGCAGTGTGACAGGGGAGGGCTATGGCTACACCTTC. Its translation is CASSVTGEGYGYTF.

CDR3 in DNA: TGTGCCAGCAGACCGGGGGTAGCGGGAGGAACAGATACGCAGTATTTT. Translated, it gives CASRPGVAGGTDTQYF. The chain couples TRBV27 to TRBJ2-3, with TRBD2 identical over 10 bases. With V trimmed by 6 bases and J by 3 bases, 9 bases remained unmatched. From germline, CDR1 is MNHEY and CDR2 SMNVEV (reference sequence). The CDR3 spans 16 residues.

The genes are TRBV19 and TRBJ2-5; D ambiguous. In germline, CDR1 is LNHDA, CDR2 SQIVND (reference sequence). The CDR3 loop spans 13 amino acids. The V end was cut by 6 bases, the J end by 2 bases, with 10 bases between. The CDR3 is CASRTTDQETQYF. Here the CDR3 DNA reads TGTGCCAGTAGAACTACCGATCAAGAGACCCAGTACTTC.

The chain is built from TRBV19 and TRBJ2-1; 12 bases are a match to TRBD2. The CDR3 sequence is 17 residues long. Germline V gives CDR1 LNHDA, CDR2 SQIVND (reference sequence). V trimming: 3 bases; J trimming: 4 bases; junction bases outside the gene matches: 7. CDR3 sequence reads: CASSMGAGLAGYNEQFF. DNA of the CDR3: TGTGCCAGTAGTATGGGTGCGGGACTAGCGGGTTACAATGAGCAGTTCTTC.

The chain combines TRBV10-1 with TRBJ2-7; D gene ambiguous. The germline V gene encodes CDR1 WNHNN and CDR2 SYGVQD (reference sequence). The CDR3 extends over 16 amino acids. The V gene lost 0 bases and the J gene lost 5 bases, with 17 bases spanning the gap. The chain's CDR3 is CASSESESNGLNEQYF. The DNA of the CDR3 is TGCGCCAGCAGTGAGTCGGAGTCTAACGGCCTTAACGAGCAGTACTTC.

As DNA, the CDR3 is TGCGCCAGCAGCAAGGGACTAGCGGGAACGTCGAACACCGGGGAGCTGTTTTTT. Translated: CASSKGLAGTSNTGELFF. J is TRBJ2-2 and V is TRBV5-1, with 13 bases aligning to TRBD2. The CDR3 has 18 residues. Germline assignment: CDR1 SGHRS and CDR2 YFSETQ. V shed 4 bases and J 0 bases; nucleotides not matched to a gene: 6.

This clone has a handful of counts. This chain links TRBV5-6 with TRBJ2-7, with 7 nucleotides matching TRBD1. The V and J ends lost 0 bases and 6 bases, in that order; junction bases with no gene match: 6. The CDR3 is 14 amino acids. The V gene's germline CDR1 is SGHDT and CDR2 YYEEEE. In DNA form, the CDR3 reads TGTGCCAGCAGCTTGGGGCAGGGGGTACCCGAGCAGTACTTC. It codes for CASSLGQGVPEQYF.

This chain links TRBV11-2 with TRBJ2-7, with no clear D. Germline V gene sequence: CDR1 SGHAT, CDR2 FQNNGV. The CDR3 sequence is 17 residues long. V was pared by 3 bases and J by 3 bases, with 21 bases between. In nucleotides, the CDR3 is TGTGCCAGCAGCTTGTCCTTCCCAGAATCTTATTACTACGAGCAGTACTTC. It codes for CASSLSFPESYYYEQYF. The variable domain in full, with the rest retrieved from reference TRBV11-2 and TRBJ2-7, is EAGVAQSPRYKIIEKRQSVAFWCNPISGHATLYWYQQILGQGPKLLIQFQNNGVVDDSQLPKDRFSAERLKGVDSTLKIQPAKLEDSAVYLCASSLSFPESYYYEQYFGPGTRLTVT.